The 22 T cell receptor beta chains below come from one sample, sequenced in a study of blood T cell repertoires in COVID-19. Clones were read by immunoSEQ multiplex PCR, and TCRdb kept only the in-frame ones, dropping some. The top ten clones hold about 0.24% of a sample with about 670,000 clones, approximately 90% of them seen once. The source material was peripheral blood. Receptor source: a woman aged 18-35 years with acute or convalescent COVID-19.

This clone has more than one count but fewer than ten. CDR3 in DNA: TGCAGTGCTAGTTCCCCAGGACATAACACTGAAGCTTTCTTT. It is translated as CSASSPGHNTEAFF. The chain has TRBV20-1 and TRBJ1-1; D is perhaps TRBD1 (5 bases). From germline, CDR1 is DFQATT and CDR2 SNEGSKA (reference sequence). The V end was cut by 3 bases, the J end by 2 bases, with 13 bases between. CDR3 length equals 14 residues.

This clone occurred once. This rearrangement joins TRBV9 to TRBJ2-3; tentatively, D is TRBD2 (7 bases). The germline CDR1 and CDR2 sequences are SGDLS and YYNGEE. The CDR3 spans 16 residues. V was clipped by 0 bases and J by 4 bases, with 15 bases between them. CDR3 sequence: CASSVGGGGASDTQYF. The DNA of the CDR3 is TGTGCCAGCAGCGTAGGGGGAGGGGGGGCATCAGATACGCAGTATTTT.

V gene TRBV18 combines with J gene TRBJ2-1; D possibly corresponds to TRBD1 (6 bases). The CDR3 loop spans 15 amino acids. The V and J ends lost 4 bases and 5 bases respectively, with 15 bases between them. CDR1 is KGHSH and CDR2 is LQKENI in the germline V gene. The CDR3 is CASSQEGDRNNEQFF. In DNA form, the CDR3 reads TGTGCCAGCTCACAAGAGGGGGACCGGAACAATGAGCAGTTCTTC.

The chain uses TRBV30 and TRBJ1-2; weak D call: TRBD1 (5 bases). There are 13 residues in the CDR3. Germline-derived CDR1 and CDR2 are GTSNPN and SVGIG (reference sequence). V lost 1 base and J lost 3, with 9 bases in between. Here the CDR3 reads CAWSGGVHYGYTF. As DNA, the CDR3 is TGTGCCTGGAGTGGGGGGGTTCACTATGGCTACACCTTC.

In nucleotides, the CDR3 is TGCAGCGTTAAACAGGGCCTCGCCTACGAGCAGTACTTC. Translated: CSVKQGLAYEQYF. The chain is built from TRBV29-1 and TRBJ2-7; D perhaps matches TRBD1 (6 bases). Germline loops: CDR1 SQVTM, CDR2 ANQGSEA. The CDR3 is 13 amino acids. The ends were cut back, 5 bases at V and 2 bases at J, with 13 bases in the middle.

For this clone: Other DNA sequences of this sample code for an identical CDR3. The gene calls are TRBV5-1 and TRBJ2-7, with 7 nucleotides matching TRBD1. CDR1 is SGHRS and CDR2 is YFSETQ in the germline V gene. J was trimmed by 2 bases and V by 2 bases; bases with no gene match: 7. This CDR3 is built from 15 residues. Written as DNA, the CDR3 is TGCGCCAGCAGCTTAGGGCAGGGGGTGCCCTACGAGCAGTACTTC. It translates to CASSLGQGVPYEQYF.

This chain uses TRBV4-1 with TRBJ1-1; 7 bases are a match to TRBD1. Germline V CDR1 and CDR2: MGHRA, YSYEKL. The CDR3 spans 14 residues. With V trimmed by 3 bases and J by 6 bases, 7 bases remained unmatched. The CDR3 DNA follows: TGCGCCAGCAGCCACCTGACAGGGAGTCCTGAAGCTTTCTTT. It yields the protein CASSHLTGSPEAFF.

V is TRBV5-6 and J is TRBJ2-3; D unclear. Per germline, CDR1 SGHDT and CDR2 YYEEEE. V was cut by 2 bases and J by 4 bases, with 5 bases left in between. This CDR3 has 12 residues. CDR3 loop: CASSLRADTQYF. CDR3 sequence (DNA): TGTGCCAGCAGCTTACGGGCAGATACGCAGTATTTT.

This sequence joins TRBV6-5 and TRBJ1-2, with D maybe TRBD1 (5 bases). Trimming removed 0 bases from V and 7 bases from J, with 15 bases in between. CDR3 size: 15 residues. In germline, CDR1 is MNHEY, CDR2 SVGAGI. The CDR3 nucleotides are TGTGCCAGCAGTTACTCGGGACTCCCGCGGGGTGGCTACACCTTC. Amino acid sequence: CASSYSGLPRGGYTF.

The V and J genes are TRBV27 and TRBJ2-7; 10 nucleotides align to TRBD2. Trimming at V came to 6 bases and at J to 5 bases, leaving 7 bases not matched to a gene. Germline-derived CDR1 and CDR2 are MNHEY and SMNVEV (reference sequence). The CDR3 length is 14 residues. Here the CDR3 DNA reads TGTGCCAGCAGCTGGCAGCGGGGGGGTGACGAGCAGTACTTC. Amino acids: CASSWQRGGDEQYF.

The genes are TRBV9 and TRBJ2-1; D is possibly TRBD2 (7 bases). Between the trimmed V and J ends, which lost 0 bases and 6 bases, there was a span of 19 bases. The germline V gene has CDR1 SGDLS and CDR2 YYNGEE. There are 17 residues in the CDR3. The CDR3 bases are TGTGCCAGCAGCGTAGGAGGGGGGGGACGGACGCTCAATGAGCAGTTCTTC. It codes for CASSVGGGGRTLNEQFF.

This chain joins TRBV7-9 and TRBJ1-5, with TRBD1 matching over 7 bases. V shed 2 bases, J shed 2 bases, and the junction held 3 bases outside the gene matches. CDR1 and CDR2 from the germline V gene are SEHNR and FQNEAQ (reference sequence). The CDR3 sequence is 15 residues long. In DNA, the CDR3 is TGTGCCAGCAGCTTAACAGGGGTAGGCAATCAGCCCCAGCATTTT. It encodes CASSLTGVGNQPQHF.

This clone was recorded only once. At the DNA level, this CDR3 is encoded by other sequences in the same sample as well. V is TRBV29-1 and J is TRBJ1-2, with TRBD1 identical over 9 bases. The V gene end was trimmed by 6 bases and the J gene end by 5 bases; junction bases not matched to a gene: 4. This CDR3 has 12 residues. The germline V gene has CDR1 SQVTM and CDR2 ANQGSEA. The CDR3 DNA reads as TGCAGCGTGGGCGGGACAGGGTATGGCTACACCTTC. This encodes CSVGGTGYGYTF.

The V and J genes are TRBV29-1 and TRBJ2-7, with D possibly being TRBD2 (7 bases). Trimming shortened V by 2 bases and J by 5 bases, and 13 bases separated the two germline ends. Germline-derived CDR1 and CDR2 are SQVTM and ANQGSEA. This CDR3 has 13 residues. The CDR3: CSVESGGPNEQYF. For the CDR3, the DNA is TGCAGCGTTGAATCGGGGGGCCCAAACGAGCAGTACTTC.

The chain employs TRBV9 and TRBJ1-6; 9 bases are a match to TRBD1. This CDR3 region has 14 residues. Germline V lookup: CDR1 SGDLS, CDR2 YYNGEE. V lost 4 bases, J lost 9 bases, and 5 bases stayed unmatched. Written as DNA, the CDR3 is TGTGCCAGCAGCTCCGGGACAGGGTCTTCACCCCTCCACTTT. Its translation: CASSSGTGSSPLHF.

The J gene is TRBJ1-2, the V gene TRBV9, with a weak D call TRBD1 (5 bases). From germline, CDR1 is SGDLS and CDR2 YYNGEE. This CDR3 is built from 16 residues. V shed 0 bases and J shed 3 bases, with 15 bases lying between them. CDR3 in amino acids: CASSVVTETAYYGYTF. In DNA, the CDR3 is TGTGCCAGCAGCGTAGTTACCGAGACAGCTTACTATGGCTACACCTTC.

In the case of this clone: The same CDR3 is also encoded by other DNA sequences in this sample. V and J are TRBV7-2 and TRBJ1-2; no firm D call. Deletions cut 9 bases from V and 0 bases from J, with 14 bases between. This CDR3 contains 14 residues. Germline V lookup: CDR1 SGHTA, CDR2 FQGNSA. DNA of the CDR3: TGTGCCAGTAGTACTTCAAGATCTAACTATGGCTACACCTTC. Translation gives CASSTSRSNYGYTF.

This chain links TRBV4-1 with TRBJ2-3; tentatively, D is TRBD2 (5 bases). The germline CDR1 and CDR2 sequences are MGHRA and YSYEKL. This CDR3 has 15 residues. V lost 1 base, J lost 3 bases, and 11 bases lay in between. CDR3 nucleotides: TGCGCCAGCAGCCAAGGGCTCGGGGATACAGATACGCAGTATTTT. Translating gives CASSQGLGDTDTQYF.

CDR3 amino acids: CASSRRTSGANTEAFF. The CDR3 DNA follows: TGTGCCAGCAGCCGTAGAACTTCGGGTGCGAACACTGAAGCTTTCTTT. V and J are TRBV7-2 and TRBJ1-1, with D uncertain. Trimming pared 5 bases from V and 1 base from J, leaving 17 bases between. CDR3 length equals 16 residues. Germline CDR1 reads SGHTA; CDR2 reads FQGNSA.

As regards this clone: Other DNA sequences within the sample encode an identical CDR3. The chain has TRBV19 and TRBJ2-5; 7 nucleotides match TRBD2. This CDR3 has 14 amino acids. The trim removed 3 bases at V and 4 bases at J, leaving 5 bases unmatched. CDR1 is LNHDA, CDR2 SQIVND, per germline (reference sequence). The CDR3: CASSIGGGGETQYF. CDR3 DNA: TGTGCCAGTAGTATCGGCGGGGGAGGAGAGACCCAGTACTTC.

This rearrangement joins TRBV5-6 to TRBJ1-5, with 8 bases fitting TRBD1. The CDR3 has 15 amino acids. Germline trimming cut 1 base from V and 5 bases from J; bases unmatched to any gene: 5. The germline gives CDR1 SGHDT, CDR2 YYEEEE. The CDR3 protein is CASSLLDRDDQPQHF. For the CDR3, the DNA is TGTGCCAGCAGCTTGTTGGACAGGGACGATCAGCCCCAGCATTTT.

The chain joins TRBV30 to TRBJ1-2; 8 bases are shared with TRBD1. The CDR3 is made up of 15 amino acids. Germline trimming cut 0 bases from V and 0 bases from J; bases unmatched to any gene: 3. Germline CDR1 and CDR2: GTSNPN and SVGIG (reference sequence). The CDR3 loop reads CAWSVPGGANYGYTF. In nucleotides, the CDR3 is TGTGCCTGGAGTGTCCCAGGGGGCGCTAACTATGGCTACACCTTC.